These 18 T cell receptor beta chains were all obtained from the same sample, sequenced in a study of shared clonotypes between healthy human individuals. Naivety among CD8 cells was defined by CD45RO negativity and positive CCR7 selection, thereby excluding terminally differentiated effector memory CD45RA+ cells. Repertoires were generated with immunoSEQ multiplex PCR, while TCRdb's copy carries only in-frame clones and drops some. The sample contains fewer than 850,000 clones, about 97% of which appear only once. Sample: naive CD8+ T cells sorted from blood. These TCRs come from a man under 40 in good health.

The rearrangement joins TRBV5-5 to TRBJ2-7; 8 bases are a match to TRBD1. The CDR3 spans 14 residues. J lost 3 bases, V lost 2 bases, and 4 bases had no gene match. Germline V gene data show CDR1 as SGHKS and CDR2 as YYEKEE (reference sequence). CDR3 coding DNA: TGTGCCAGCAGCTTTGGACAGGGTAGCTACGAGCAGTACTTC. Translated: CASSFGQGSYEQYF.

This chain links TRBV18 with TRBJ2-1; maybe TRBD2 (6 bases). The CDR3 spans 17 residues. Deletions cut 3 bases from V and 2 bases from J, with 17 bases between. Germline assignment: CDR1 KGHSH and CDR2 LQKENI. Here the CDR3 reads CASSPKGRTTTYNEQFF. CDR3 DNA sequence: TGTGCCAGCTCACCGAAAGGCCGGACTACTACCTACAATGAGCAGTTCTTC.

For this clone: The identical CDR3 is also encoded by other nucleotide sequences in the sample. The rearrangement links TRBV4-1 to TRBJ2-7, with D unresolved. The length of the CDR3 is 14 residues. Germline V gene lookup returns CDR1 MGHRA and CDR2 YSYEKL. Trimming pared 1 base from V and 0 bases from J, leaving 7 bases between. The CDR3 nucleotides are TGCGCCAGCAGCCAAGTCTCCACCTCCTACGAGCAGTACTTC. This sequence encodes CASSQVSTSYEQYF.

The chain carries TRBV15 and TRBJ1-1, with D unresolved. This CDR3 is built from 15 residues. Trimming stripped 5 bases from V and 1 base from J, with 14 bases between. Germline assignment: CDR1 LNHNV and CDR2 YYDKDF (reference sequence). The CDR3 bases are TGTGCCACCAGCTGGGGAGCAGTCGAGAACACTGAAGCTTTCTTT. This encodes CATSWGAVENTEAFF. Full variable domain (outside the CDR3, taken from reference TRBV15 and TRBJ1-1): DAMVIQNPRYQVTQFGKPVTLSCSQTLNHNVMYWYQQKSSQAPKLLFHYYDKDFNNEADTPDNFQSRRPNTSFCFLDIRSPGLGDTAMYLCATSWGAVENTEAFFGQGTRLTVV.

The CDR3 sequence is CASSVRTSPGNEQFF. In DNA form, the CDR3 reads TGTGCCAGCAGCGTCCGGACTAGCCCTGGCAATGAGCAGTTCTTC. The chain uses TRBV9 and TRBJ2-1; 8 nucleotides line up with TRBD2. The V and J ends lost 2 bases and 6 bases, in that order; junction bases with no gene match: 7. CDR1 is SGDLS and CDR2 is YYNGEE in the germline V gene. The CDR3 has 15 amino acids.

J is TRBJ2-3 and V is TRBV7-3; D remains unclear. The CDR3 consists of 17 residues. V was trimmed by 2 bases and J by 2 bases, leaving 17 bases between them. The germline gives CDR1 SGHTA, CDR2 FQGTGA. CDR3 region: CASSLHGVEVNTDTQYF. CDR3 DNA: TGTGCCAGCAGCTTACATGGGGTAGAAGTGAACACAGATACGCAGTATTTT.

This rearrangement joins TRBV6-5 to TRBJ1-1, with D hard to call. The CDR3 sequence is 13 residues long. CDR1 MNHEY and CDR2 SVGAGI come from the germline V gene. Trimming removed 4 bases at V and 4 bases at J, with 10 bases between. Here the CDR3 DNA reads TGTGCCAGCAGTTTAAACGGCGGCACTGAAGCTTTCTTT. Protein sequence: CASSLNGGTEAFF.

The chain is built from TRBV27 and TRBJ2-3; the D gene is possibly TRBD2 (5 bases). Trimming left V 5 bases short and J 1 base short, with 19 bases between. The CDR3 has 17 residues. Per germline, CDR1 MNHEY and CDR2 SMNVEV (reference sequence). The CDR3 region is CASSPQRVVIGTDTQYF. Written as DNA, the CDR3 is TGTGCCAGCAGTCCGCAGAGGGTAGTTATTGGCACAGATACGCAGTATTTT.

The V and J genes are TRBV5-4 and TRBJ1-3; D is uncertain. Trimming pared 9 bases from V and 0 bases from J, leaving 7 bases between. There are 12 residues in the CDR3. Looked up from germline, CDR1 is SGHNT and CDR2 is YYREEE (reference sequence). In nucleotides, the CDR3 is TGTGCCACCGCGGGCTCTGGAAACACCATATATTTT. Encoded protein: CATAGSGNTIYF.

The gene calls are TRBV7-2 and TRBJ2-5; 7 bases map to TRBD1. Germline assignment: CDR1 SGHTA and CDR2 FQGNSA. V shed 2 bases and J 5 bases; nucleotides not matched to a gene: 8. This CDR3 is 15 amino acids long. CDR3 amino acids: CASSLPHRGRETQYF. In DNA, the CDR3 is TGTGCCAGCAGCTTACCACACAGGGGCAGGGAGACCCAGTACTTC.

V gene TRBV27 combines with J gene TRBJ2-1, with TRBD1 matching over 10 bases. CDR1 MNHEY and CDR2 SMNVEV come from the germline V gene (reference sequence). After removal of 5 bases from V and 7 bases from J, the junction contained 11 bases not matched to a gene. This CDR3 comprises 16 residues. The CDR3 protein is CASSHGQGDLVNEQFF. CDR3 bases: TGTGCCAGCAGTCACGGACAGGGGGACTTAGTGAATGAGCAGTTCTTC.

The V gene is TRBV28, the J gene TRBJ2-7; the match to TRBD2 covers 13 bases. This CDR3 region has 17 residues. Germline V gives CDR1 MDHEN, CDR2 SYDVKM. V gave up 6 bases and J gave up 7 bases; unmatched junction bases: 15. As DNA, the CDR3 is TGTGCCAGCAGACAAGGACTAGCGGGAGTTTCTCTCCGGGAGCAGTACTTC. Amino acid sequence: CASRQGLAGVSLREQYF.

The V and J genes are TRBV11-3 and TRBJ2-5; D tentatively reads TRBD1 or TRBD2 (5 bases each). Per germline, CDR1 SGHNT and CDR2 YENEEA. This CDR3 spans 14 amino acids. With 4 bases removed from V and 1 base from J, the gap between germline ends came to 10 bases. CDR3 coding DNA: TGTGCCAGCAGCTCACGGGACGGCCAAGAGACCCAGTACTTC. This gives the protein CASSSRDGQETQYF.

The CDR3 DNA sequence: TGTGCCAGCAGCGCCCGGACAGGAACGAATGAAAAACTGTTTTTT. This encodes CASSARTGTNEKLFF. This sequence joins TRBV7-9 and TRBJ1-4; 7 bases line up with TRBD1. Germline CDR1 reads SEHNR; CDR2 reads FQNEAQ (reference sequence). The CDR3 loop spans 15 amino acids. V trimming: 5 bases; J trimming: 5 bases; junction bases outside the gene matches: 8.

This sequence joins TRBV6-1 and TRBJ2-2; TRBD1 aligns across 8 bases. Trimming took 4 bases from V and 2 from J; bases not matched to a gene: 9. The germline V gene encodes CDR1 MNHNS and CDR2 SASEGT. The CDR3 has 17 amino acids. CDR3 amino acids: CASSASDRGRNTGELFF. CDR3 nucleotide sequence: TGTGCCAGCAGTGCATCTGACAGGGGCAGAAACACCGGGGAGCTGTTTTTT.

The J gene is TRBJ2-1, the V gene TRBV14; 10 nucleotides agree with TRBD2. The CDR3 loop spans 15 amino acids. Looked up from germline, CDR1 is SGHDN and CDR2 is FVKESK. The V and J ends lost 4 bases and 8 bases, in that order; junction bases with no gene match: 8. The CDR3 nucleotides are TGTGCCAGCAGCCTTCCAGCGGGAGGGCCCCATGAGCAGTTCTTC. Residues: CASSLPAGGPHEQFF.

This rearrangement joins TRBV15 to TRBJ1-1; D might be TRBD1 (6 bases). Trimming cost V 0 bases and J 1 base, with 18 bases left between them. The CDR3 sequence is 18 residues long. Germline values: CDR1 LNHNV, CDR2 YYDKDF (reference sequence). For the CDR3, the DNA is TGTGCCACCAGCAGAGATGGTAAGGGACAAACTCCGAACACTGAAGCTTTCTTT. This translates into CATSRDGKGQTPNTEAFF.

The chain recombines TRBV28 with TRBJ2-5, with TRBD2 identical over 14 bases. Trimming at V came to 11 bases and at J to 2 bases, leaving 4 bases not matched to a gene. CDR3 length equals 14 residues. From germline, CDR1 is MDHEN and CDR2 SYDVKM. The CDR3 here is CASWTSGRQETQYF. The CDR3 coding sequence is TGTGCCTCCTGGACTAGCGGGAGGCAAGAGACCCAGTACTTC.